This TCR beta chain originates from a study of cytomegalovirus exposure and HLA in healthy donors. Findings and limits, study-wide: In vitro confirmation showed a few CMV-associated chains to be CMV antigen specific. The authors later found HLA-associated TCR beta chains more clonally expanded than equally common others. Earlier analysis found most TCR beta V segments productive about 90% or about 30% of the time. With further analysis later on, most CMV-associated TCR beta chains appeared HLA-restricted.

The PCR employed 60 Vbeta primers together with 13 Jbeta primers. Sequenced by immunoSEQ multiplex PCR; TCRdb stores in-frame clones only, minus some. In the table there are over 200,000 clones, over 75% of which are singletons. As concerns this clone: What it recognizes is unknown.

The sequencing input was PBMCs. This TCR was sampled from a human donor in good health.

The CDR3 sequence: CASNPGLNQPQHF. CDR3 in DNA: TGTGCCAGTAACCCGGGACTAAATCAGCCCCAGCATTTT. This chain links TRBV19 with TRBJ1-5, with TRBD1 as a possible D gene (5 bases). Deletions cut 7 bases from V and 4 bases from J, with 11 bases between. Germline loops: CDR1 LNHDA, CDR2 SQIVND (reference sequence). The CDR3 covers 13 residues. The full variable domain, rest sourced from reference TRBV19 and TRBJ1-5, is DGGITQSPKYLFRKEGQNVTLSCEQNLNHDAMYWYRQDPGQGLRLIYYSQIVNDFQKGDIAEGYSVSREKKESFPLTVTSAQKNPTAFYLCASNPGLNQPQHFGDGTRLSIL.